This T cell receptor beta chain derives from a study of blood T cells in healthy people across ages. Researchers report isolating at least 7 million PBMCs per sample. Points on this clonotype: The junction shows a germline mismatch at one end, possibly a read error.

The authors ran a second PCR of about 6 to 11 cycles using a sample-barcoded 5' primer and a J-beta primer mix. Every single cDNA molecule received a tag from a template-switch adaptor with 12 random nucleotides. TCRdb passed the 5' RACE reads through MiXCR, listing each CDR3 protein once. The profile shows around 900,000 distinct CDR3 sequences, roughly 51% of them singletons. The CDR3 contains 15 residues. The sequencing input was blood. The rearrangement joins TRBV12-3 or TRBV12-4 to TRBJ2-5; D could derive from TRBD1 or TRBD2 (5 bases each). The sequence derives from a woman in her sixties or seventies in good health. CDR3: CASSNRDGRQGTQYF. The CDR3 coding sequence is TGTGCCAGCAGTAACCGGGACGGAAGACAAGGGACCCAGTACTTC.